The entry below gives a single TCR beta chain sequence along with its context. Its matching antigen is unknown. This entry comes from a study of identical twins. This CDR3 has 16 amino acids. The germline V gene has CDR1 LGHNA and CDR2 YSLEER. V was clipped by 8 bases and J by 2 bases, with 20 bases between them. Study-wide findings and caveats: There is a chance that invariant MAIT and iNKT cells partially muddied zero-insertion analyses. Alpha sequences that were out-of-frame and twin-shared showed an excess of low generation probability.

TCRdb re-called the 5' RACE reads with MiXCR, one entry per CDR3 protein. The sample carries around 450,000 distinct CDR3 sequences, 14% recorded once. The same sample was also studied in work on yellow fever vaccine responses in identical twins. This second study says: Each twin's T cell response to the vaccine was reported to look partly convergent and partly personalized.

The TCR originated in a young woman in good health. Sequences were obtained from CD4+ T cells sorted from blood. The J gene is TRBJ2-3, the V gene TRBV4-3, with a possible D match to TRBD1 (6 bases). As DNA, the CDR3 is TGCGCCAGCGGCGGCGGGCAGGGGCTTAACACAGATACGCAGTATTTT. This encodes CASGGGQGLNTDTQYF.